This TCR beta chain was captured in a study of cytomegalovirus exposure and HLA in healthy donors. Study-level information: Clustering assigned 70% to 90% of the roughly 400 genotyped donors to the Caucasian-associated ancestry cluster.

The study, taken as a whole, reports: CMV serostatus was the only recorded immune exposure for donors. Later on, an analysis found that several of the most significant clusters appeared to be linked to common viral pathogens, which included parvovirus B19. Of the V segments, some could not be distinguished, including TRBV6-2 and TRBV6-3, and were excluded.

Worth noting for this clone: Its antigen is unknown.

The CDR3 runs 14 residues. The V segment lost 6 bases and the J segment 7 bases; nucleotides outside the gene matches: 3. Germline CDR1 and CDR2: SGHAT and FQNNGV. A multiplex PCR was run with 60 Vbeta primers and 13 Jbeta primers. Produced via immunoSEQ multiplex PCR; TCRdb's table is partial and in-frame only. This sample yields some 110,000 clones, of which around 64% are seen a single time; roughly 2% belongs to the top ten. The TCR originated in a woman in her twenties or thirties in good health and CMV-seronegative. Sequenced material: PBMCs. This sequence joins TRBV11-2 and TRBJ2-1, with TRBD2 matching over 13 bases. CDR3 in amino acids: CASRLAGGPNEQFF. Here the CDR3 DNA reads TGTGCCAGCAGACTAGCGGGAGGGCCGAATGAGCAGTTCTTC. The full variable domain, rest sourced from reference TRBV11-2 and TRBJ2-1, is EAGVAQSPRYKIIEKRQSVAFWCNPISGHATLYWYQQILGQGPKLLIQFQNNGVVDDSQLPKDRFSAERLKGVDSTLKIQPAKLEDSAVYLCASRLAGGPNEQFFGPGTRLTVL.